A selection of T cell receptor beta chains follows, all from one sample in a study of blood T cell repertoires in COVID-19. Sequencing was performed with immunoSEQ multiplex PCR; in TCRdb, only in-frame clones are kept and a portion is missing. The table shows some 58,000 clones, with 87% occurring only once. Specimen: peripheral blood. These TCRs come from a man aged 50 or older with active COVID-19. CDR3s include the opening cysteine and the closing phenylalanine or tryptophan. The D gene is left open where the match is weak. Where a row states a size, it is once, few, many or the class of an expanded clone; other rows omit it.

J gene,clone size,V gene,D gene,CDR3 protein,CDR3 DNA
TRBJ1-1,-,TRBV10-1,-,CARGLREAFF,TGCGCCAGGGGACTGCGTGAAGCTTTCTTT
TRBJ2-1,-,TRBV5-1,TRBD2,CASSLVRGGNNEQFF,TGCGCCAGCAGCTTGGTACGGGGGGGTAACAATGAGCAGTTCTTC
TRBJ2-1,-,TRBV27,TRBD2,CASSSGRESYNEQFF,TGTGCCAGCAGCTCCGGGCGGGAGAGCTACAATGAGCAGTTCTTC
TRBJ1-6,once,TRBV5-1,TRBD1,CASSLGDRGNSPLHF,TGCGCCAGCAGCTTGGGGGACAGGGGAAATTCACCCCTCCACTTT
TRBJ2-1,-,TRBV19,-,CASSISGVPYNEQFF,TGTGCCAGTAGTATATCCGGGGTCCCCTACAATGAGCAGTTCTTC
TRBJ2-5,-,TRBV28,-,CASKTTVLQETQYF,TGTGCCAGTAAGACGACAGTCTTACAAGAGACCCAGTACTTC
TRBJ2-6,-,TRBV24-1,-,CATSDPHTGSGANVLTF,TGTGCCACCAGTGATCCCCATACAGGGTCTGGGGCCAACGTCCTGACTTTC
TRBJ2-1,-,TRBV6-5,-,CASSYIGGIEVF,TGTGCCAGCAGTTACATAGGAGGAATAGAGGTCTTC
TRBJ2-6,-,TRBV19,-,CASSSRGASGANVLTF,TGTGCCAGTTCCTCGCGAGGTGCCTCTGGGGCCAACGTCCTGACTTTC
TRBJ2-2,-,TRBV11-2,TRBD2,CASSLDLFEGLAYTGELFF,TGTGCCAGCAGCTTAGATCTATTTGAGGGACTAGCGTACACCGGGGAGCTGTTTTTT
TRBJ1-2,once,TRBV10-3,-,CATAGPNYGYTF,TGTGCCACGGCAGGGCCCAACTATGGCTACACCTTC
TRBJ1-2,-,TRBV7-2,-,CASSLADRNYGYTF,TGTGCCAGCAGCTTAGCGGACAGAAACTATGGCTACACCTTC
TRBJ1-2,-,TRBV2,TRBD1,CASSVGQGLDYGYTF,TGTGCCAGCAGTGTGGGACAGGGGCTTGACTATGGCTACACCTTC
TRBJ2-3,-,TRBV18,-,CASSREIARSTDTQYF,TGTGCCAGCTCACGCGAAATAGCGCGAAGCACAGATACGCAGTATTTT
TRBJ2-2,-,TRBV19,TRBD2,CASSIDARTLAGVTGELFF,TGTGCCAGTAGTATAGATGCGCGGACCCTAGCGGGAGTTACCGGGGAGCTGTTTTTT
TRBJ1-5,-,TRBV2,TRBD1,CASSGDRGQPQHF,TGTGCCAGCAGCGGGGACAGGGGACAGCCCCAGCATTTT
TRBJ2-1,-,TRBV5-1,TRBD2,CASITGLAGEGEQFF,TGCGCCAGCATTACAGGACTAGCGGGGGAAGGTGAGCAGTTCTTC
TRBJ2-1,-,TRBV2,TRBD2,CASSEVAGGPKYYNEQFF,TGTGCCAGCAGCGAGGTTGCGGGGGGGCCGAAGTATTACAATGAGCAGTTCTTC
TRBJ2-2,-,TRBV28,-,CASKQGGTGELFF,TGTGCCAGCAAACAGGGCGGCACCGGGGAGCTGTTTTTT
TRBJ2-1,-,TRBV30,-,CAWTSITRVDEQFF,TGTGCCTGGACGAGTATTACGAGGGTGGATGAGCAGTTCTTC
TRBJ1-4,-,TRBV4-2,-,CASSQAGGDLKKLFF,TGTGCCAGCAGCCAAGCCGGGGGTGATCTTAAAAAACTGTTTTTT
TRBJ2-7,-,TRBV2,TRBD2,CASRDTSGSFYEQYF,TGTGCCAGCAGAGATACTAGCGGGAGCTTTTACGAGCAGTACTTC
TRBJ2-3,-,TRBV7-2,TRBD2,CASNLKSGSLTDTQYF,TGTGCCAGCAACCTGAAGAGCGGGAGTCTCACAGATACGCAGTATTTT
TRBJ2-7,few,TRBV5-8,TRBD2,CASSLHSGRATYEQYF,TGTGCCAGCAGCTTGCACAGCGGGAGGGCAACCTACGAGCAGTACTTC
TRBJ2-5,-,TRBV20-1,-,CSASRDFQETQYF,TGCAGTGCTAGTCGGGACTTCCAAGAGACCCAGTACTTC
TRBJ1-1,-,TRBV5-1,TRBD1,CASSLRQGTGTEAFF,TGCGCCAGCAGTTTGCGACAGGGGACTGGGACTGAAGCTTTCTTT
TRBJ2-3,-,TRBV28,TRBD2,CASSLAGVSTDTQYF,TGTGCCAGCAGTCTAGCGGGGGTGAGCACAGATACGCAGTATTTT
TRBJ2-3,-,TRBV9,-,CASSVRTGRDTQYF,TGTGCCAGCAGCGTCCGCACTGGTAGAGATACGCAGTATTTT